Listed below are T cell receptor beta chains from one sample, sequenced in a study of blood T cell repertoires in COVID-19. Only in-frame clones appear in the TCRdb table, and some are missing; sequencing was by immunoSEQ multiplex PCR. The sample holds approximately 140,000 clones, 85% to 90% seen once. Sample: PBMCs or T cells enriched from blood (not recorded which). These receptors all stem from a woman aged 25 to 45 with acute COVID-19. The CDR3 runs from the conserved cysteine through the conserved F or W. The D gene is left open where the match is weak. Some rows mark clone size as missing; the rest say once, few, many or name a class of expanded clone.

TRBV5-4,once,TRBJ2-2,.,CASSLAGNTGELFF,TGTGCCAGCAGCTTGGCGGGAAACACCGGGGAGCTGTTTTTT
TRBV28,.,TRBJ1-4,.,CASSLWTDGEKLFF,TGTGCCAGCAGTTTGTGGACTGACGGAGAAAAACTGTTTTTT
TRBV28,.,TRBJ1-2,.,CASSSLKGAYGYTF,TGTGCCAGCAGTTCCCTGAAAGGAGCCTATGGCTACACCTTC
TRBV27,.,TRBJ1-1,TRBD1,CASSLSGTGGLAFF,TGTGCCAGCAGTTTATCGGGGACAGGGGGCCTAGCTTTCTTT
TRBV6-5,.,TRBJ1-2,.,CASRTDRNYGYTF,TGTGCCAGCAGAACCGACAGGAACTATGGCTACACCTTC
TRBV5-4,.,TRBJ1-1,.,CASSLEGYGDTEAFF,TGTGCCAGCAGCTTGGAGGGATACGGGGACACTGAAGCTTTCTTT
TRBV7-2,once,TRBJ2-3,TRBD1,CASSRDRDTDTDTQYF,TGTGCCAGCAGCCGTGACAGGGACACCGACACAGATACGCAGTATTTT
TRBV19,.,TRBJ1-4,TRBD1,CASSIAGQPNEKLFF,TGTGCCAGTAGTATAGCGGGACAGCCTAATGAAAAACTGTTTTTT
TRBV7-2,.,TRBJ2-5,TRBD2,CASSLGGTSGRETQYF,TGTGCCAGCAGCTTAGGCGGGACTAGCGGGAGAGAGACCCAGTACTTC
TRBV7-7,.,TRBJ2-2,TRBD2,CASSPTGGGTGELFF,TGTGCTAGCAGCCCAACGGGGGGAGGCACCGGGGAGCTGTTTTTT
TRBV6-2/TRBV6-3,.,TRBJ2-5,.,CASSYVVIQETQYF,TGTGCCAGCAGTTACGTTGTAATTCAAGAGACCCAGTACTTC
TRBV20-1,.,TRBJ1-5,.,CSASGDFRRQSNQPQHF,TGCAGTGCTAGTGGGGATTTTAGAAGACAGAGCAATCAGCCCCAGCATTTT
TRBV2,.,TRBJ1-2,.,CASSEGAGGYTF,TGTGCCAGCAGTGAGGGGGCTGGTGGCTACACCTTC
TRBV4-1,once,TRBJ2-1,TRBD1,CASSELGQEYNEQFF,TGCGCCAGCAGCGAATTGGGACAGGAATACAATGAGCAGTTCTTC
TRBV6-6,.,TRBJ2-7,.,CASSYPAQGHNEQYF,TGTGCCAGCAGTTACCCGGCCCAGGGGCACAACGAGCAGTACTTC
TRBV18,.,TRBJ2-3,TRBD2,CASSPPAGLAGFTQYF,TGTGCCAGCTCACCACCGGCGGGGCTAGCGGGATTTACGCAGTATTTT
TRBV28,.,TRBJ1-1,.,CASSSAGRLNTEAFF,TGTGCCAGCAGTTCAGCGGGACGGTTGAACACTGAAGCTTTCTTT
TRBV7-3,.,TRBJ1-1,.,CASSLTSGGGTEAFF,TGTGCCAGCAGCTTAACGAGCGGTGGAGGTACTGAAGCTTTCTTT
TRBV29-1,.,TRBJ2-1,TRBD1,CSVEGSRGQGINEQFF,TGCAGCGTTGAAGGGAGCCGAGGACAGGGGATCAATGAGCAGTTCTTC
TRBV13,once,TRBJ1-1,.,CASSLYDSSLSEAFF,TGTGCCAGCAGCTTATACGACAGTAGCTTATCTGAAGCTTTCTTT
TRBV18,.,TRBJ2-7,.,CASSLGETGAYEQYF,TGTGCCAGCTCACTTGGGGAGACAGGTGCCTACGAGCAGTACTTC
TRBV6-2/TRBV6-3,.,TRBJ2-1,.,CASSSGHRFF,TGTGCCAGCAGCTCGGGACATCGGTTCTTC
TRBV30,.,TRBJ1-3,.,CAWSELGNTIYF,TGTGCCTGGAGCGAACTTGGAAACACCATATATTTT
TRBV9,.,TRBJ1-2,.,CASSHTFGPGNNYGYTF,TGTGCCAGCAGCCACACTTTTGGACCAGGGAATAACTATGGCTACACCTTC
TRBV5-1,.,TRBJ1-1,.,CASSFTGTNTEAFF,TGCGCCAGCAGCTTCACAGGGACGAACACTGAAGCTTTCTTT
TRBV5-1,.,TRBJ2-3,TRBD2,CASSLEGLMSTDTQYF,TGCGCCAGCAGCTTGGAGGGACTAATGAGCACAGATACGCAGTATTTT
TRBV23-1,few,TRBJ1-2,.,CASSHPGGRYGYTF,TGCGCCAGCAGTCACCCTGGGGGGAGGTATGGCTACACCTTC
TRBV7-3,.,TRBJ2-5,.,CASSFGGTGQETQYF,TGTGCCAGCAGCTTCGGCGGGACGGGTCAAGAGACCCAGTACTTC